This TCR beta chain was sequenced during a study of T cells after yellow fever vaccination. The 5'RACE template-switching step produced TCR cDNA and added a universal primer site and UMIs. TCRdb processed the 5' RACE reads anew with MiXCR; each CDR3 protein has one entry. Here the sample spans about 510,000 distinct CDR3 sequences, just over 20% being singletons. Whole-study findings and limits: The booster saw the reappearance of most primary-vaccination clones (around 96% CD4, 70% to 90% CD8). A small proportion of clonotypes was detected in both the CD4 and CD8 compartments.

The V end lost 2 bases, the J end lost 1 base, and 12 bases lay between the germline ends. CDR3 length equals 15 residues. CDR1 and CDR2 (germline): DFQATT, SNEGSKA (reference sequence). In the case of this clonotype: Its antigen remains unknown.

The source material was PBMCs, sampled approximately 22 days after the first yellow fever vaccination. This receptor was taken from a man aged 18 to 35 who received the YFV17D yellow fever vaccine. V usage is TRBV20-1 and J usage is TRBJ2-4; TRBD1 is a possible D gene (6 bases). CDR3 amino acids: CSARQGNWAKNIQYF. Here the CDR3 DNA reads TGCAGTGCTAGACAGGGGAACTGGGCCAAAAACATTCAGTACTTC.